This TCR beta chain was retrieved from a study of CD8+ T cells in alopecia areata. After isolation, RNA underwent reverse transcription to generate cDNA as the sequencing template. Sequencing used immunoSEQ multiplex PCR; TCRdb keeps in-frame clones, though not all of them. The sample includes 290,000 or so clones, none of them occurring once. Study-wide results and caveats: Lesional scalp, especially alopecia totalis/universalis, showed higher clonality than normal scalp.

Separation of pooled cutaneous lymph node cells was by sorting with CD4, CD8alpha, NKG2D, NKG2ACE and other markers. This clone appeared a few times. Antigen unknown. Gene names are the mouse ones. Read coverage stops 3 residues before the CDR3 terminus; the germline J gene supplies the remainder. CDR3 length: 15 amino acids. The ends lost 5 bases at V and 7 bases at J; junction bases unmatched: 9. The germline gives CDR1 FNHDT, CDR2 SITEND (reference sequence). This chain joins TRBV19 and TRBJ1-6, with TRBD1 matching 7 bases. TRBJ1-6 has ORF status, its function being uncertain. The sample taken for sequencing was CD4+ T cells sorted from a lymph node. The TCR originated in a C3H/HeJ mouse with alopecia areata. This strain has MHC haplotype H2-k. The sequenced part of the CDR3 DNA is TGTGCCAGCAGGCGCACAGGGGAGGTGAATTCGCCC. Its translation is CASRRTGEVNSP. In full, the CDR3 reads CASRRTGEVNSPLYF.